This T cell receptor beta chain was retrieved from a study of blood T cell repertoires in COVID-19. Clones were read by immunoSEQ multiplex PCR, and TCRdb kept only the in-frame ones, dropping some. The sample has some 300,000 clones; over 85% are singletons. The CDR3 is made up of 16 amino acids. The sample consisted of peripheral blood. This TCR was recovered from a young woman with COVID-19, enrolled during active disease. The chain combines TRBV12-2 with TRBJ2-7; TRBD1, as called in the table, went unchecked against the DNA. TRBV12-2 is termed a pseudogene. This chain's CDR3 is CASRLSRRDTSYEQYF. CDR3 nucleotide sequence: TGTGCAAGTCGCCTCTCCCGCCGGGACACCAGCTACGAGCAGTACTTC.